A selection of T cell receptor beta chains follows, all from one sample in a study of cytomegalovirus exposure and HLA in healthy donors. TCRdb's copy holds only in-frame clones and misses some; the assay was immunoSEQ multiplex PCR. Its table lists about 160,000 clones. The sequenced sample was PBMCs. The receptor set was obtained from a woman between 55 and 75 years old in good health and CMV-seronegative. The CDR3 runs from the conserved cysteine through the conserved F or W. Each record gives: V gene, CDR3 length, CDR3 protein.

TRBV7-9 | 14 | CASSLQASNTEAFF
TRBV11-2 | 18 | CASSLLGTSGRATDTQYF
TRBV19 | 15 | CASSIERGGVETQYF
TRBV7-5 | 16 | CVRSLPTQIHSDTQYF
TRBV18 | 19 | CASSPLSGTALSGANVLTF
TRBV18 | 14 | CASSPRDRGTEAFF
TRBV5-4 | 18 | CASSSGGTGTISYNEQFF
TRBV29-1 | 14 | CSVASGSRVDTQYF
TRBV28 | 16 | CASSPPGTGWNTEAFF
TRBV7-3 | 14 | CASSSTSRTDTQYF
TRBV5-1 | 15 | CASSFPGGASYEQYF
TRBV2 | 14 | CASRGTWGNSPLHF
TRBV28 | 15 | CASSPNLAGVNEQFF
TRBV27 | 15 | CASTNRGTRDSPLHF
TRBV7-6 | 18 | CASSQLVGGGGRDTEAFF
TRBV27 | 18 | CASSQRRDYLSGANVLTF
TRBV19 | 15 | CASSMSSGNQETQYF
TRBV6-1 | 11 | CATVRRDTIYF
TRBV5-6 | 15 | CASSLRRPMNTEAFF
TRBV9 | 16 | CASSVDGTGGNQPQHF
TRBV19 | 13 | CASSIRVDQPQHF
TRBV9 | 15 | CASSVGGQGNSPLHF
TRBV9 | 12 | CASSVAGLGYTF
TRBV30 | 13 | CAWSATGSQPQHF
TRBV27 | 12 | CASSLAGYGYTF
TRBV9 | 15 | CASSPRRDSNQPQHF
TRBV7-9 | 14 | CASSLMGGPDTQYF
TRBV5-5 | 11 | CASSLSGTQYF
TRBV7-9 | 15 | CASSLRQGPNTEAFF
TRBV29-1 | 15 | CSVDTGDRGSYEQYF
TRBV14 | 16 | CASSQDFGDNSREQYF
TRBV5-6 | 15 | CASCVVSDRVYGYTF
TRBV29-1 | 14 | CSVSGRQNTGELFF
TRBV4-1 | 14 | CASSKTSFQETQYF
TRBV2 | 15 | CASKLGDTVSYEQYF
TRBV10-3 | 17 | CAISESGTGGSYNEQFF
TRBV18 | 16 | CASSPVEGGTKNIQYF
TRBV7-3 | 14 | CASSLSGTGETQYF
TRBV11-1 | 16 | CASGLGGSGTDYGYTF
TRBV7-2 | 12 | CASSRDRVSHTF
TRBV29-1 | 15 | CSVEEGGWNTGELFF
TRBV7-6 | 14 | CASSLAAGLETQYF
TRBV30 | 13 | CAVQGEGNQPQHF
TRBV7-6 | 15 | CASSLLAAITDTQYF
TRBV4-2 | 17 | CASSQDFRQRETYEQYF
TRBV11-2 | 17 | CASSPIPLTDVEYGYTF
TRBV5-1 | 16 | CASSLGDSGGGEKLFF
TRBV5-6 | 15 | CASSESGTSNTEAFF